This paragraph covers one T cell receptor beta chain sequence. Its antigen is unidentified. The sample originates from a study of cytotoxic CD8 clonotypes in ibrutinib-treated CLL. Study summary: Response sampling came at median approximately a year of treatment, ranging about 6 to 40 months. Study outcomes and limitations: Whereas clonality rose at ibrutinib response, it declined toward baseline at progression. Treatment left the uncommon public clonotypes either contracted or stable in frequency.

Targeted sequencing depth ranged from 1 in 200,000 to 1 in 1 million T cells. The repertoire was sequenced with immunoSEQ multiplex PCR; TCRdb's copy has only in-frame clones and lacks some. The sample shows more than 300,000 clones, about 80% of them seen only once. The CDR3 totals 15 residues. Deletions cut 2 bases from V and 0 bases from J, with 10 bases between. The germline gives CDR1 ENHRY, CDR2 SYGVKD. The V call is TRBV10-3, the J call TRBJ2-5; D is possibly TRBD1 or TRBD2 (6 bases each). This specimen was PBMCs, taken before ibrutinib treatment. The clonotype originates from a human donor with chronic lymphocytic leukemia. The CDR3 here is CAISERGDHQETQYF. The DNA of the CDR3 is TGTGCCATCAGTGAGAGGGGGGACCACCAAGAGACCCAGTACTTC.